This TCR beta chain was identified in a study of identical twins. TCRdb re-called the 5' RACE reads through MiXCR, storing one row per CDR3 protein. The table has about 570,000 distinct CDR3 sequences, around 9.6% seen once. Germline V gene lookup returns CDR1 LNHDA and CDR2 SQIVND (reference sequence). There are 14 residues in the CDR3. Between the trimmed V and J ends, which lost 1 base and 7 bases, there was a span of 11 bases. The data were also submitted as part of a second study, on yellow fever vaccine responses in identical twins. According to that study: It has been reported that, in twins, the vaccine T cell response seemed partly convergent and partly personalized.

The V call is TRBV19, the J call TRBJ2-1, with TRBD2 as a possible D gene (6 bases). The source of this sequence is a woman younger than 35 in good health. Sample: PBMCs. CDR3 in DNA: TGTGCCAGTAGTATAGGGGACTCCGTGAATGAGCAGTTCTTC. Its protein product is CASSIGDSVNEQFF.